This entry describes one T cell receptor beta chain. The data are from a study of OX40 agonist ivuxolimab in advanced cancers. On the study more broadly: Partial responses occurred in Three dose-escalation patients, one with hepatocellular carcinoma and two with cutaneous melanoma.

V lost 0 bases and J 8 bases, leaving 12 bases between the germline ends. Germline CDR1 SGDLS, CDR2 YYNGEE. This CDR3 has 14 amino acids. Clones were read by immunoSEQ multiplex PCR, and TCRdb kept only the in-frame ones, dropping some. The data hold roughly 70,000 clones, with around four fifths observed a single time. This TCR was sampled from an adult with an advanced solid tumor such as melanoma, head and neck, liver or kidney cancer. The chain uses TRBV9 and TRBJ2-1; D remains unclear. Sequenced material: CD4+ or CD8+ T cells sorted from blood, taken in a trial of the OX40 agonist ivuxolimab. In DNA, the CDR3 is TGTGCCAGCAGCGTAGGGGTAGCATCCTATGAGCAGTTCTTC. This codes for CASSVGVASYEQFF. Full variable domain (remainder filled in from reference TRBV9 and TRBJ2-1): DSGVTQTPKHLITATGQRVTLRCSPRSGDLSVYWYQQSLDQGLQFLIQYYNGEERAKGNILERFSAQQFPDLHSELNLSSLELGDSALYFCASSVGVASYEQFFGPGTRLTVL.